This T cell receptor beta chain was documented in a study of blood T cell repertoires in COVID-19. Whole-study context: The cDNA or gDNA used as material had been derived from T cells, B-cell-depleted T cells, or PBMCs.

During active infection, Seattle patients enrolled and were then monitored through disease. Per the study methods: Counts of nucleated cells, estimated from reference gene primer amplification, were obtained. Here immunoSEQ multiplex PCR was the method, and the copy in TCRdb shows in-frame clones only, minus some. D and trimming come from the DNA, and the V and J calls and clone size come from that table. The table has about 330,000 clones, about nine tenths seen once. The CDR3 consists of 16 residues. The germline V gene encodes CDR1 LNHDA and CDR2 SQIVND (reference sequence). Trimming took off 3 bases at V and 4 bases at J, with 16 bases between the two ends.

This receptor was taken from a man in his thirties or forties with COVID-19, enrolled during active disease. The material sequenced was peripheral blood. This rearrangement joins TRBV19 to TRBJ1-5; D is possibly TRBD1 (6 bases). The CDR3, as DNA: TGTGCCAGTAGTATTAGGTCCGGGACAAGAAATCAGCCCCAGCATTTT. Protein sequence: CASSIRSGTRNQPQHF.